This T cell receptor beta chain stems from a study of T-cell memory formation after mild COVID-19. TCRdb ran MiXCR on the 5' RACE reads and lists one entry per CDR3 protein. The sample includes 100,000 to 150,000 distinct CDR3 sequences, 5% to 6.5% seen only once; the top ten take 2% to 2.5%. This clonotype was counted many times. V gave up 1 base and J gave up 7 bases, with 15 bases separating them. Germline CDR1 is SGHDT and CDR2 is YYEEEE. The CDR3 has 15 amino acids. The J gene is TRBJ1-5, the V gene TRBV5-6; unclear D gene. The sample comprised PBMCs or a T cell subset sorted from them (not recorded which). This clonotype was sampled from an adult woman who had mild COVID-19 (a few samples of this study predate the infection). Cell type and time point are not known. CDR3 region: CASSLHQGLGQPQHF. Written as DNA, the CDR3 is TGTGCCAGCAGCTTGCATCAAGGGCTGGGACAGCCCCAGCATTTT.